The sequence of this T cell receptor (beta chain) was determined in a study of cytotoxic CD8 clonotypes in ibrutinib-treated CLL. V was pared by 2 bases and J by 3 bases, with 1 base of the junction left unmatched. The CDR3 length is 13 residues. CDR1 is SGHRS, CDR2 YFSETQ, per germline. Libraries were prepared by immunoSEQ multiplex PCR; TCRdb keeps only in-frame clonotypes and omits some of them. This sample has approximately 150,000 clones; around three quarters occur once, and the top ten carry approximately 27%. This clonotype originated in a human donor with chronic lymphocytic leukemia. V and J are TRBV5-1 and TRBJ2-7; 8 bases map to TRBD1. The sequences come from PBMCs, collected after 12 months of ibrutinib treatment. The CDR3 bases are TGCGCCAGCAGCTTAGACAGGGGCTACGAGCAGTACTTC. This sequence encodes CASSLDRGYEQYF.